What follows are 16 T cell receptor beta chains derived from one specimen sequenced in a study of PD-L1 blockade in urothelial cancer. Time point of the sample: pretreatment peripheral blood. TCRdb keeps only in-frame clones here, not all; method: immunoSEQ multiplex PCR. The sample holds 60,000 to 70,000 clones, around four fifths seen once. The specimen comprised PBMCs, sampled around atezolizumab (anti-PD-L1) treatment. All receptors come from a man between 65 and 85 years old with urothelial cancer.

CDR3 amino acids: CASSLGAGMANEQYF. The CDR3 DNA is TGTGCCAGCAGCTTAGGGGCAGGGATGGCTAACGAGCAGTACTTC. The chain combines TRBV11-2 with TRBJ2-7, with D perhaps matching TRBD1 (5 bases). Per the germline V gene, CDR1 is SGHAT and CDR2 is FQNNGV. This CDR3 is built from 15 residues. With 1 base removed from V and 5 bases from J, the gap between germline ends came to 15 bases.

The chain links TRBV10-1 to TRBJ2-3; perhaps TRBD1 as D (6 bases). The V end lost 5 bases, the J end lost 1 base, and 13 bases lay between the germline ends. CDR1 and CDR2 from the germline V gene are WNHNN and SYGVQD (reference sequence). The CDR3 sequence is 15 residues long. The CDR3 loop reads CASSPGQTRTDTQYF. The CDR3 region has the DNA TGCGCCAGCAGTCCGGGACAAACTCGCACAGATACGCAGTATTTT.

In nucleotides, the CDR3 is TGTGCCAAACAGTTTGTCTCGACAGATACGCAGTATTTT. Translating gives CAKQFVSTDTQYF. The chain has TRBV6-4 and TRBJ2-3, with D unresolved. The V end lost 10 bases, the J end lost 3 bases, and 14 bases lay between the germline ends. CDR1 is MRHNA, CDR2 SNTAGT, per germline. CDR3 length: 13 amino acids.

The CDR3 DNA is TGTGCCAGTACCGATACCTATAGCAATCAGCCCCAGCATTTT. Amino acid sequence: CASTDTYSNQPQHF. The chain combines TRBV19 with TRBJ1-5; D unresolved. The germline CDR1 and CDR2 sequences are LNHDA and SQIVND (reference sequence). CDR3 length: 14 amino acids. V lost 7 bases to trimming and J lost 0 bases, with 10 bases between them.

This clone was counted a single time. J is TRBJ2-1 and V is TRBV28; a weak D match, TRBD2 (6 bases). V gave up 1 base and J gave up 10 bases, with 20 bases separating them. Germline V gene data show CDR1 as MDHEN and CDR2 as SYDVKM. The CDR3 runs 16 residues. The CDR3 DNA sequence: TGTGCCAGCAGTTTATCCCTGGGACTTACCGAAGGGGAGCAGTTCTTC. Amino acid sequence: CASSLSLGLTEGEQFF.

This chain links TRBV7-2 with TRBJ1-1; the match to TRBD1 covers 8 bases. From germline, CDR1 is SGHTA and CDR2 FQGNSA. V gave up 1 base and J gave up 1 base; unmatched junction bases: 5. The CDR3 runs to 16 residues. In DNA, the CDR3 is TGTGCCAGCAGCTTAGAGGGACAGGCAACGAACACTGAAGCTTTCTTT. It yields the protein CASSLEGQATNTEAFF.

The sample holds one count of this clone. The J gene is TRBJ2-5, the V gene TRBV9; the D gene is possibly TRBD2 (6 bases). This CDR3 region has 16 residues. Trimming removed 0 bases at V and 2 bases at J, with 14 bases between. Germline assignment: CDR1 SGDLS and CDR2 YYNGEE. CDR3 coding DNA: TGTGCCAGCAGCGTAGGGTCTAGCGCCCTACAAGAGACCCAGTACTTC. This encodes CASSVGSSALQETQYF.

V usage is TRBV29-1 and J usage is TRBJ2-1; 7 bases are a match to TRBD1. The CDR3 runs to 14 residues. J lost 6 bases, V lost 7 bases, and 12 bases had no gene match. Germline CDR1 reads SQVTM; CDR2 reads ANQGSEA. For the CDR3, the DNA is TGCAGCGGGGGAATAACAGGGGTCCCCAATGAGCAGTTCTTC. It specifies CSGGITGVPNEQFF.

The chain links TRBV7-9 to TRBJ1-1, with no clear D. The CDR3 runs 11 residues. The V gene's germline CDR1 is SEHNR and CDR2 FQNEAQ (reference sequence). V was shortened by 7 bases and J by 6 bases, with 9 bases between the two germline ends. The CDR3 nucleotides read TGTGCCAGCACCCCCGGGGCTGAAGCTTTCTTT. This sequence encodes CASTPGAEAFF.

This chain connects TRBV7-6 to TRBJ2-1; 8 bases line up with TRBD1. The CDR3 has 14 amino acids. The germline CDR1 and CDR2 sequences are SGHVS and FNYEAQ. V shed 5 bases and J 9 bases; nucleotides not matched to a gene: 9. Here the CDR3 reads CASSQRDRRGEQFF. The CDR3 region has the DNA TGTGCCAGCAGCCAAAGGGACAGGCGGGGTGAGCAGTTCTTC. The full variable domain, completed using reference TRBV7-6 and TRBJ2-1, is GAGVSQSPRYKVTKRGQDVALRCDPISGHVSLYWYRQALGQGPEFLTYFNYEAQQDKSGLPNDRFSAERPEGSISTLTIQRTEQRDSAMYRCASSQRDRRGEQFFGPGTRLTVL.

The chain's CDR3 is CASSLQGETFF. For the CDR3, the DNA is TGTGCCAGCAGTTTACAGGGTGAGACTTTCTTT. This sequence joins TRBV28 and TRBJ1-1; possibly TRBD1 for D (5 bases). The CDR3 totals 11 residues. V lost 2 bases to trimming and J lost 12 bases, with 10 bases between them. CDR1 MDHEN and CDR2 SYDVKM come from the germline V gene.

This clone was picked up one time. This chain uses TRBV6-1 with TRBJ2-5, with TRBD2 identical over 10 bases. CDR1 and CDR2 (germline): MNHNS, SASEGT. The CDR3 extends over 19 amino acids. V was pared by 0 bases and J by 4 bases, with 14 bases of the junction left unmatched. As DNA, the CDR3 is TGTGCCAGCAGTGAAGCGCTAGCTAGCGGGAGTGCAGTCGGAGAGACCCAGTACTTC. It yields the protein CASSEALASGSAVGETQYF.

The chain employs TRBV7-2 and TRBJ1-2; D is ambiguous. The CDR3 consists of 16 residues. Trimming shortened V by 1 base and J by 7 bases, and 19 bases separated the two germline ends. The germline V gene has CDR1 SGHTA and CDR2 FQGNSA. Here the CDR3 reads CASSLVGSPLGSGYTF. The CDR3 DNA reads TGTGCCAGCAGCTTAGTGGGAAGCCCACTGGGGAGTGGCTACACCTTC.

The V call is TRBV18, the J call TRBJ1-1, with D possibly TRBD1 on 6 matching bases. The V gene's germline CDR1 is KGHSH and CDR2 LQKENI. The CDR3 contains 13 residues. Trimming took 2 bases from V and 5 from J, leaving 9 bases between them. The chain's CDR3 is CASSPEGGTEAFF. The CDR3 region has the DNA TGTGCCAGCTCACCAGAGGGGGGGACTGAAGCTTTCTTT.

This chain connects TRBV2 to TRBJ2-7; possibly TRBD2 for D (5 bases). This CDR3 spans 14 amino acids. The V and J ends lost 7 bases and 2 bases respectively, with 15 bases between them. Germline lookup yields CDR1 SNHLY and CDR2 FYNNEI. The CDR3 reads CASKSGSQTYEQYF. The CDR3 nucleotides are TGTGCCAGCAAATCGGGGTCCCAAACCTACGAGCAGTACTTC.

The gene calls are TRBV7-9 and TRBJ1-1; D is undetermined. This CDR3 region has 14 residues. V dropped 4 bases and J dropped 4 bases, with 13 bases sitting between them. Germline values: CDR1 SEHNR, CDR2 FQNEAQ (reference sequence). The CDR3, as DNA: TGTGCCAGCAGCTCGCCGGTCCCAGGCACTGAAGCTTTCTTT. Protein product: CASSSPVPGTEAFF.